One and the same sample provided the 18 T cell receptor beta chains below, sequenced in a study of T cells in Graves' hyperthyroidism and ophthalmopathy. Amplified TCR beta CDR3 regions derived from RNA transcripts. First-round RT-PCR of the TCR CDR3 relied on the HTBI primer set. Each CDR3 protein gets one entry after TCRdb re-called the multiplex PCR reads with MiXCR. This table holds fewer than 250,000 distinct CDR3 sequences, over 15% found once. The specimen was blood. These receptors all come from a young woman with Graves' ophthalmopathy.

This sequence joins TRBV20-1 and TRBJ1-1; D is unresolved. The CDR3 spans 14 residues. Germline-derived CDR1 and CDR2 are DFQATT and SNEGSKA (reference sequence). Trimming shortened V by 2 bases and J by 8 bases, and 18 bases separated the two germline ends. The CDR3 region is CSARRGGVIGEAFF. In DNA, the CDR3 is TGCAGTGCTAGACGAGGTGGGGTCATAGGCGAAGCTTTCTTT.

The chain uses TRBV6-5 and TRBJ2-2; no clear D gene. The V gene lost 2 bases and the J gene lost 0 bases, with 10 bases spanning the gap. Germline V CDR1 and CDR2: MNHEY, SVGAGI. The CDR3 totals 16 residues. Here the CDR3 DNA reads TGTGCCAGCAGTTACGGTCGCCAGCCGAACACCGGGGAGCTGTTTTTT. It encodes CASSYGRQPNTGELFF.

At least ten counts were recorded for this clonotype. V is TRBV3-1 and J is TRBJ2-1; D remains ambiguous. CDR1 is LGHDT, CDR2 YNNKEL, per germline (reference sequence). Trimming pared 1 base from V and 9 bases from J, leaving 4 bases between. This CDR3 spans 11 amino acids. CDR3 in DNA: TGTGCCAGCAGCCAAGCTATTGAGCAGTTCTTC. Its protein product is CASSQAIEQFF.

This clonotype was observed at least ten times. V gene TRBV7-2 combines with J gene TRBJ2-1; 9 bases are shared with TRBD1. Per the germline V gene, CDR1 is SGHTA and CDR2 is FQGNSA. The CDR3 is made up of 14 amino acids. The trim removed 5 bases at V and 7 bases at J, leaving 6 bases unmatched. CDR3 DNA sequence: TGTGCCAGCAGCATGGGGACAGGGATGAATGAGCAGTTCTTC. As protein: CASSMGTGMNEQFF.

This clonotype was observed at least ten times. DNA of the CDR3: TGCGCCAGCAGCCCCATCAGGGGGCGCCGTGTAAACACTGAAGCTTTCTTT. Its translation is CASSPIRGRRVNTEAFF. This rearrangement joins TRBV4-1 to TRBJ1-1; 8 bases fit TRBD1. In germline, CDR1 is MGHRA, CDR2 YSYEKL. The CDR3 runs to 17 residues. The V segment lost 4 bases and the J segment 2 bases; nucleotides outside the gene matches: 12.

In this sample, this clonotype turned up many times. The genes are TRBV7-6 and TRBJ1-3; no reliable D call. The CDR3 contains 13 residues. Germline lookup yields CDR1 SGHVS and CDR2 FNYEAQ. V lost 5 bases, J lost 9 bases, and 14 bases lay in between. This chain's CDR3 is CASSPGLGSTIYF. CDR3 DNA sequence: TGTGCCAGCAGCCCAGGACTGGGGAGCACCATATATTTT.

This clonotype was counted ten times or more. This may come from a read error, since a much larger clone is one base off. The rearrangement joins TRBV18 to TRBJ1-1, with D hard to call. The CDR3 has 13 residues. CDR1 is KGHSH and CDR2 is LQKENI in the germline V gene. The CDR3 bases are TGTGCCAACTCACCATCGGAAAACACTGAAGCTTTCTTT. Translating gives CANSPSENTEAFF.

In its sample, this clonotype was seen many times. The chain carries TRBV7-9 and TRBJ2-7; D call uncertain. Per germline, CDR1 SEHNR and CDR2 FQNEAQ (reference sequence). This CDR3 contains 13 residues. The V end was cut by 5 bases, the J end by 5 bases, with 13 bases between. This CDR3 is CASSPAPLDEQYF. CDR3 nucleotides: TGTGCCAGCAGCCCAGCTCCTCTAGACGAGCAGTACTTC.

The table lists this clonotype with many counts. This sequence joins TRBV6-1 and TRBJ1-5; D is possibly TRBD1 (5 bases). Trimming took 3 bases from V and 8 from J, leaving 11 bases between them. Germline CDR1 MNHNS, CDR2 SASEGT. CDR3 length equals 13 residues. The CDR3 coding sequence is TGTGCCAGCAGTGACCCCCCGACAGAGCCCCAGCATTTT. This sequence encodes CASSDPPTEPQHF.

The genes are TRBV18 and TRBJ2-2, with D unclear. CDR1 is KGHSH, CDR2 LQKENI, per germline. With 6 bases removed from V and 0 bases from J, the gap between germline ends came to 17 bases. This CDR3 is built from 17 residues. CDR3 region: CASSRYDSSANTGELFF. The CDR3 nucleotides are TGTGCCAGCTCTCGCTACGACTCTTCCGCGAACACCGGGGAGCTGTTTTTT.

The chain couples TRBV19 to TRBJ2-6; D unclear. From germline, CDR1 is LNHDA and CDR2 SQIVND (reference sequence). This CDR3 comprises 15 residues. Trimming left V 1 base short and J 3 bases short, with 7 bases between. The CDR3 coding sequence is TGTGCCAGTAGTATAGTCCCAGGTGGGGCCAACGTCCTGACTTTC. This codes for CASSIVPGGANVLTF.

The chain couples TRBV6-2 or TRBV6-3 to TRBJ2-2; 8 bases agree with TRBD1. Germline lookup yields CDR1 MNHEY and CDR2 SVGEGT. This CDR3 comprises 15 residues. After removal of 5 bases from V and 4 bases from J, the junction contained 6 bases not matched to a gene. The CDR3: CASSAGGQGTGELFF. The CDR3 coding sequence is TGTGCCAGCAGTGCCGGAGGACAGGGCACCGGGGAGCTGTTTTTT.

This clonotype was observed at least ten times. It may be a read error: a sequence one base away is much more abundant. V and J are TRBV7-9 and TRBJ1-5; D gene unclear. The CDR3 runs 12 residues. Trimming took off 1 base at V and 5 bases at J, with 3 bases between the two ends. CDR1 and CDR2 (germline): SEHNR, FQNEAQ (reference sequence). CDR3 nucleotides: TGTGCCAGCAGCTTAGGGTATCAGCCCCAGCATTTT. Amino acids: CASSLGYQPQHF.

Ten or more counts support this clonotype. The CDR3 spells CASSTGTGAGANVLTF. The CDR3 DNA is TGTGCCAGCAGCACTGGGACAGGGGCTGGGGCCAACGTCCTGACTTTC. The rearrangement links TRBV11-3 to TRBJ2-6; 10 nucleotides align to TRBD1. The J segment lost 2 bases and the V segment lost 5 bases, leaving 3 bases of the junction unmatched. Germline V gives CDR1 SGHNT, CDR2 YENEEA. This CDR3 spans 16 amino acids.

This clonotype was seen ten or more times. This chain connects TRBV7-3 to TRBJ2-1; TRBD1 matches at 8 bases. The CDR3 sequence is 15 residues long. Trimming cost V 0 bases and J 12 bases; bases outside gene matches: 10. The germline V gene has CDR1 SGHTA and CDR2 FQGTGA. CDR3 residues: CASSLTVDRVEGQFF. The CDR3 DNA sequence: TGTGCCAGCAGCTTAACCGTGGACAGGGTAGAGGGGCAGTTCTTC.

This clonotype has at least ten counts. V is TRBV18 and J is TRBJ1-1; possibly TRBD1 for D (6 bases). V dropped 0 bases and J dropped 5 bases, with 16 bases sitting between them. The length of the CDR3 is 16 residues. The germline V gene encodes CDR1 KGHSH and CDR2 LQKENI. The CDR3 region has the DNA TGTGCCAGCTCACCACCAGTTCGGGCAGGGGATACTGAAGCTTTCTTT. Amino acids: CASSPPVRAGDTEAFF.

In its sample, this clonotype was seen many times. The rearrangement joins TRBV30 to TRBJ2-7; D may be TRBD1 (5 bases). This CDR3 is built from 13 residues. Per the germline V gene, CDR1 is GTSNPN and CDR2 is SVGIG (reference sequence). V gave up 8 bases and J gave up 3 bases, with 17 bases separating them. The CDR3 region is CAQQGIGFYEQYF. CDR3 nucleotide sequence: TGTGCCCAGCAGGGTATTGGTTTCTACGAGCAGTACTTC. The variable domain in full, completed from reference TRBV30 and TRBJ2-7, reads SQTIHQWPATLVQPVGSPLSLECTVEGTSNPNLYWYRQAAGRGLQLLFYSVGIGQISSEVPQNLSASRPQDRQFILSSKKLLLSDSGFYLCAQQGIGFYEQYFGPGTRLTVT.

The sample holds many counts of this clonotype. The chain recombines TRBV2 with TRBJ1-2; D gene uncertain. The CDR3 consists of 12 residues. The germline V gene encodes CDR1 SNHLY and CDR2 FYNNEI. V lost 11 bases and J lost 5, with 15 bases in between. In nucleotides, the CDR3 is TGTGCCCCACCCCCAGACTCTTATGGCTACACCTTC. As protein: CAPPPDSYGYTF.